The clone carrying this T cell receptor (beta chain) was picked up many times. As yet, its antigen is unknown. This record comes from a study of response to subunit inactivated influenza vaccine. Each CDR3 protein gets one entry after TCRdb re-called the RT-PCR reads with MiXCR. The sample shows hundreds of thousands of distinct CDR3 sequences, less than 8% of them seen only once. Per the germline V gene, CDR1 is DFQATT and CDR2 is SNEGSKA (reference sequence). Trimming took off 6 bases at V and 2 bases at J, with 9 bases between the two ends. This CDR3 has 12 amino acids. Study findings and constraints: It was suggested by the authors that few new T cells are recruited by each seasonal influenza vaccination.

The chain is built from TRBV20-1 and TRBJ2-3; D is unresolved. The sequence was obtained from a man aged 50 to 69 who received an inactivated influenza vaccine. The specimen comprised PBMCs from blood, sampled less than 30 months after vaccination. As DNA, the CDR3 is TGCAGTGCCCGGCGCATCACAGATACGCAGTATTTT. Its protein product is CSARRITDTQYF.